Reported below is one T cell receptor (beta chain). This entry belongs to a study of blood T cell repertoires in COVID-19. Across the whole study: T cells, B-cell-depleted T cells, or PBMCs provided the cDNA or gDNA that served as material.

The CDR3 extends over 15 amino acids. V lost 1 base to trimming and J lost 1 base; unmatched junction nucleotides: 2. Germline-derived CDR1 and CDR2 are LNHDA and SQIVND (reference sequence). Authors' processing steps: Amplification from reference gene primers served as the basis for estimated nucleated cell counts. The table came from immunoSEQ multiplex PCR; TCRdb's copy has only in-frame clones and leaves some out. The D gene and trimming were derived from the DNA, and the V and J assignments and clone size from that table. Of roughly 700,000 clones in the sample, more than 80% are singletons; the top ten hold 0.2% to 0.3%.

The sample was peripheral blood. The receptor was isolated from a woman between 18 and 30 years old with acute or convalescent COVID-19. This chain links TRBV19 with TRBJ1-1; TRBD1 matches 8 bases. CDR3 loop: CASSIVGQANTEAFF. The DNA of the CDR3 is TGTGCCAGTAGTATAGTGGGACAGGCGAACACTGAAGCTTTCTTT.